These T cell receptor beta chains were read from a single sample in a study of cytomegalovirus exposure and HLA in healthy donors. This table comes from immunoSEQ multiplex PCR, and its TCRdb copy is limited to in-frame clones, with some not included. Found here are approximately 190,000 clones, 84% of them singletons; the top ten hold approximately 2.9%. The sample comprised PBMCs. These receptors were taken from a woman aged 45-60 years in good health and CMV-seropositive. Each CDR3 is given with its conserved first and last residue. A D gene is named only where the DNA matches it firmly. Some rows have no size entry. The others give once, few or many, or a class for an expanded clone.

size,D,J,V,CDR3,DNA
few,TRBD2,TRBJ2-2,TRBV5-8,CASRLAGGPYTGELFF,TGTGCCAGCAGGCTAGCGGGGGGGCCATACACCGGGGAGCTGTTTTTT
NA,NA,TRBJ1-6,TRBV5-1,CASSFSSPNSPLHF,TGCGCCAGCAGCTTTTCCTCTCCGAATTCACCCCTCCACTTT
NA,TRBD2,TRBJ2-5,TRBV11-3,CASSLGAGGGYSETQYF,TGTGCCAGCAGCTTAGGGGCGGGAGGGGGCTATTCGGAGACCCAGTACTTC
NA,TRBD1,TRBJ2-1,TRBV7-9,CSSNDRVNEQFF,TGTTCCAGCAACGACAGGGTCAATGAGCAGTTCTTC
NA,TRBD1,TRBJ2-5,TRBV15,CATSSGTAQETQYF,TGTGCCACCAGCAGTGGGACAGCGCAAGAGACCCAGTACTTC
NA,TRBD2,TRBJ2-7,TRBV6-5,CASSPGTREQYF,TGTGCCAGCAGCCCCGGGACTAGAGAGCAGTACTTC
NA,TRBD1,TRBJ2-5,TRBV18,CASSPTGTGGQETQYF,TGTGCCAGCTCACCGACCGGGACAGGGGGCCAAGAGACCCAGTACTTC
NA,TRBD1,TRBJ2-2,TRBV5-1,CASTATGDTGELFF,TGCGCCAGCACCGCGACAGGGGACACCGGGGAGCTGTTTTTT
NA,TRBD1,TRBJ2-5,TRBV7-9,CASSLTGMKGGETQYF,TGTGCCAGCAGCTTGACAGGGATGAAGGGTGGAGAGACCCAGTACTTC
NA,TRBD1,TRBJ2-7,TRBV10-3,CATESTGGVYEQYF,TGTGCCACCGAGAGCACAGGGGGTGTATACGAGCAGTACTTC
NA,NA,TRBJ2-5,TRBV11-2,CASSSNWAPDYQERAQYF,TGTGCCAGCAGCTCAAATTGGGCCCCGGACTACCAAGAGAGGGCCCAGTACTTC
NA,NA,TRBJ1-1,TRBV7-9,CASSLVQGSTEAFF,TGTGCCAGCAGCTTAGTGCAGGGTAGCACTGAAGCTTTCTTT
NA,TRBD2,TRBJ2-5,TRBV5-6,CASSVGLAGGRRKTQYF,TGTGCCAGCAGCGTAGGACTAGCGGGGGGGCGTAGGAAGACCCAGTACTTC
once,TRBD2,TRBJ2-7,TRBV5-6,CASSLGGDSYEQYF,TGTGCCAGCAGTCTGGGGGGGGACTCCTACGAGCAGTACTTC
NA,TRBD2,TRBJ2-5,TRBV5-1,CASSRGLAAQETQYF,TGCGCCAGCAGCCGGGGACTAGCGGCCCAAGAGACCCAGTACTTC
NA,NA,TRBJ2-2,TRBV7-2,CASGGTGWDLWTGELFF,TGTGCCAGCGGAGGAACAGGGTGGGATTTGTGGACCGGGGAGCTGTTTTTT
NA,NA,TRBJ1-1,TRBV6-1,CASAGQMGTEAFF,TGTGCCAGCGCCGGACAGATGGGGACTGAAGCTTTCTTT
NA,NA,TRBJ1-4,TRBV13,CASSTPGSEKLFF,TGTGCCAGCAGCACCCCAGGATCGGAAAAACTGTTTTTT
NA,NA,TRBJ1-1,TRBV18,CASSTTANEAFF,TGTGCCAGCTCAACTACGGCTAATGAAGCTTTCTTT
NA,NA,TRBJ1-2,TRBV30,CAWSAPSYGYTF,TGTGCCTGGAGTGCTCCCTCCTATGGCTACACCTTC
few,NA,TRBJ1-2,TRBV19,CASSIGYRVSGGYTF,TGTGCCAGTAGTATAGGCTACAGGGTGTCGGGTGGCTACACCTTC
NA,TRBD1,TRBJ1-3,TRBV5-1,CASSLEQGSSGNTIYF,TGCGCCAGCAGCTTGGAACAGGGGAGCTCTGGAAACACCATATATTTT